This T cell receptor (beta chain) was obtained from a study of blood T cell repertoires in COVID-19. Study-level information: Acute and convalescent COVID-19 samples came from the United States, Italy and Spain. T cells, B-cell-depleted T cells, or PBMCs provided the cDNA or gDNA that served as material.

The CDR3 is made up of 13 amino acids. V lost 1 base and J 5 bases, leaving 6 bases between the germline ends. Germline CDR1 is SEHNR and CDR2 is FQNEAQ (reference sequence). This table comes from immunoSEQ multiplex PCR, and its TCRdb copy is limited to in-frame clones, with some not included. The table lists 30,000 to 35,000 clones, roughly 85% of them singletons. The sequence was obtained from a human donor with acute or convalescent COVID-19. The donor label of this sample is uncertain. The gene calls are TRBV7-9 and TRBJ1-5; no firm D call. Material: peripheral blood. The CDR3 nucleotides read TGTGCCAGCAGCTTAGGGGCCTATCAGCCCCAGCATTTT. As protein: CASSLGAYQPQHF.